This T cell receptor (beta chain) was retrieved from a study of Tregs in tolerant kidney transplant recipients. Looking at the study overall: Recipients received nonmyeloablative bone marrow transplants from related graft donors, with transient mixed chimerism. Overall study findings and caveats: Validation in larger populations is needed because few patients were studied. Donor-specific Treg expansion exceeded global Treg expansion in tolerant patients, suggesting antigen drive.

V shed 2 bases and J 3 bases; nucleotides not matched to a gene: 2. The germline V gene has CDR1 SGHTA and CDR2 FQGTGA. This CDR3 is built from 15 residues. The method was immunoSEQ multiplex PCR; TCRdb's version includes in-frame clones alone and lacks a portion of them. The sample data list 45,000 to 55,000 clones. As for this clone: Its matching antigen is unknown. The read stops 3 residues short of the end of the CDR3; the missing end is completed from the germline J gene.

CD4+CD25+CD127- Tregs, CD4+CD25- non-Tregs, CD4 and CD8 cells were sorted. Sequenced here: CD4+ T cells from blood, sampled before the transplant. The TCR originated in a human donor who received a combined kidney and bone marrow transplant. The J gene is TRBJ2-3, the V gene TRBV7-3; 10 bases align to TRBD2. The CDR3 here is CASSLLGLATDTQYF. The covered CDR3 bases are TGTGCCAGCAGCTTATTGGGACTAGCGACAGATACG.